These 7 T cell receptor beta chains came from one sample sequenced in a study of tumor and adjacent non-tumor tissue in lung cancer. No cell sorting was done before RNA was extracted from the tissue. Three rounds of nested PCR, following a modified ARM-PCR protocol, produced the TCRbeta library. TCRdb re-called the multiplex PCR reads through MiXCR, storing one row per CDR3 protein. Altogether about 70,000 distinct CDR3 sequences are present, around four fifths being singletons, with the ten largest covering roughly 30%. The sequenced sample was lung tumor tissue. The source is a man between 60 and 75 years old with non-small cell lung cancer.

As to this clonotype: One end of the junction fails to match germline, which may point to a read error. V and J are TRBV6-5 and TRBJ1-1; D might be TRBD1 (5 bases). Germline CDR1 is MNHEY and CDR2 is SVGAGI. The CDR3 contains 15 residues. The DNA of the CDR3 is TGTGCCAGCACTTACCAGGGTCAGGTCGGCAATGAAGCTTTCTTT. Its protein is CASTYQGQVGNEAFF.

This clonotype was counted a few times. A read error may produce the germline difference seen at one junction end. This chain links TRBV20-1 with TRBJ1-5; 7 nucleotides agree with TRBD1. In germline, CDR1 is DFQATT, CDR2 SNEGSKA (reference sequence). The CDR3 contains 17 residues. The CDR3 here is CSASRQTGTYSNKPQHF. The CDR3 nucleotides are TGCAGTGCTAGCCGCCAGACAGGGACCTATAGCAATAAGCCTCAGCATTTT.

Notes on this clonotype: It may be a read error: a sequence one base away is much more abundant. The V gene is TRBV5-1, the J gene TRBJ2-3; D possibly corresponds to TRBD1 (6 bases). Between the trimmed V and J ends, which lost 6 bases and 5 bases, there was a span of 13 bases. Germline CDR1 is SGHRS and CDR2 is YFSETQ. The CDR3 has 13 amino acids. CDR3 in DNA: TGCGCCAGCAACTTTGGGACATTAGATACGCAGTATTTT. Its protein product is CASNFGTLDTQYF.

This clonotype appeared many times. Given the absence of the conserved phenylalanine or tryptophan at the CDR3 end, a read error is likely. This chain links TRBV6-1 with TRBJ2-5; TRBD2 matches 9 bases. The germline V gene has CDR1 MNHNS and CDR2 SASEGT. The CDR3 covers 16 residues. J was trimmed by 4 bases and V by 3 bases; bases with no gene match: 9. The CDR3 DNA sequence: TGTGCCAGCAGTGAGGTAGCGGGAGTGCGTGTAGAGACCCAGTACCTC. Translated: CASSEVAGVRVETQYL.

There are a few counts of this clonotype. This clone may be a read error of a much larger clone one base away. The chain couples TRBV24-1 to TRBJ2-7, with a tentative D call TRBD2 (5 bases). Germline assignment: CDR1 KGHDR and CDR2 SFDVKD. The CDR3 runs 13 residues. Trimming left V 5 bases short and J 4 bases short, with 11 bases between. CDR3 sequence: CATSVALGYEQYF. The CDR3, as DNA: TGTGCCACCAGTGTAGCGCTGGGTTACGAGCAGTACTTC.

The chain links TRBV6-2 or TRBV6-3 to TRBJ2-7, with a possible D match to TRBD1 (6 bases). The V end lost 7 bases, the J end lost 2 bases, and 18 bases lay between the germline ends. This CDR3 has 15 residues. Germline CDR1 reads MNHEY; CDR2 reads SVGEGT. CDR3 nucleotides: TGTGCCAGCAAATCAGGGACAAGCGCAGCCTACGAGCAGTACTTC. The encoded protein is CASKSGTSAAYEQYF.

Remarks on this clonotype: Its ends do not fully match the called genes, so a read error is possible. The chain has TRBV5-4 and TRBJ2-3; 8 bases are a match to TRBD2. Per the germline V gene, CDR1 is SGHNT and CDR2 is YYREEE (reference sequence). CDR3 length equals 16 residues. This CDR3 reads CASGPIEREPRDKQYF. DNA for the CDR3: TGTGCCAGCGGCCCTATCGAGCGGGAGCCGCGAGATAAGCAGTATTTT.